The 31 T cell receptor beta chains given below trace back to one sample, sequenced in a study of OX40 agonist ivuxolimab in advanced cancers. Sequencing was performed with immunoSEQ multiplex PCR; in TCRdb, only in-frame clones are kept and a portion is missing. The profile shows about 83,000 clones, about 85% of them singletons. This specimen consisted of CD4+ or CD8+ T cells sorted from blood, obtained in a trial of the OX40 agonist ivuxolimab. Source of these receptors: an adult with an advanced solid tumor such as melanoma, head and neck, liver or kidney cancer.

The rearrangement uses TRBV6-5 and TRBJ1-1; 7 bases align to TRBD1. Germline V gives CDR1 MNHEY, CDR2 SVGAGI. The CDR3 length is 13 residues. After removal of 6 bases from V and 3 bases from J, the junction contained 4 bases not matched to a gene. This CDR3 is CASRTGTHTEAFF. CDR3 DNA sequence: TGTGCCAGCAGGACAGGGACCCACACTGAAGCTTTCTTT.

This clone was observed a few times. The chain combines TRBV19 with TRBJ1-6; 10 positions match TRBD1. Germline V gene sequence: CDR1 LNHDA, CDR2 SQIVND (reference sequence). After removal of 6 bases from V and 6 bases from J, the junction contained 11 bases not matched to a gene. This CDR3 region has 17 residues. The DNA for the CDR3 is TGTGCCAGTAGGACTAACACCGGGACAGGGGCTAATTCACCCCTCCACTTT. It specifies CASRTNTGTGANSPLHF.

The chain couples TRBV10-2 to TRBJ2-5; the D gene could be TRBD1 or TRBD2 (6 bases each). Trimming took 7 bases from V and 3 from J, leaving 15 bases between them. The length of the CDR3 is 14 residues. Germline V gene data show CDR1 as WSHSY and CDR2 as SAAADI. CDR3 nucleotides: TGCGCCAGCACCCACGGAGGGGGAAAAGAGACCCAGTACTTC. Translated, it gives CASTHGGGKETQYF.

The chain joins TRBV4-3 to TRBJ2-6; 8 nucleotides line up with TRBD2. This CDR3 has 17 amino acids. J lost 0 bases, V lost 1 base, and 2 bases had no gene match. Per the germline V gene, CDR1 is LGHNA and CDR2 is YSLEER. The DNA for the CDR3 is TGCGCCAGCAGCCAAGGACTAGCGAGCTCTGGGGCCAACGTCCTGACTTTC. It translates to CASSQGLASSGANVLTF.

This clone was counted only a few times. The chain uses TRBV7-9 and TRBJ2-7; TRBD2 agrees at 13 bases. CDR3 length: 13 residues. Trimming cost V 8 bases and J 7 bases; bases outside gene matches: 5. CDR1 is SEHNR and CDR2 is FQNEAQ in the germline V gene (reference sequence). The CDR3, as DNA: TGTGCCAGCCGGACTAGCGGGGGACTGGAGCAGTACTTC. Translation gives CASRTSGGLEQYF. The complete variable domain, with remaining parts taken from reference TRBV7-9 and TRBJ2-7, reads DTGVSQNPRHKITKRGQNVTFRCDPISEHNRLYWYRQTLGQGPEFLTYFQNEAQLEKSRLLSDRFSAERPKGSFSTLEIQRTEQGDSAMYLCASRTSGGLEQYFGPGTRLTVT.

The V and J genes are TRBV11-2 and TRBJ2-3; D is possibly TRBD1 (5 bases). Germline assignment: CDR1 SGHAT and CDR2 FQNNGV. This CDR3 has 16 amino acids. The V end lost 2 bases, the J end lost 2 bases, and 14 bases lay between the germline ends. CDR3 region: CASSLSRWGLTDTQYF. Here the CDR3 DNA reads TGTGCCAGCAGCTTAAGCAGGTGGGGCCTCACAGATACGCAGTATTTT.

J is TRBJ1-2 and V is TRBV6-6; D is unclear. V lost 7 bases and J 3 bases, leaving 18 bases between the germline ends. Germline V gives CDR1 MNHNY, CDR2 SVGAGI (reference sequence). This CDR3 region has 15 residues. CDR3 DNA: TGTGCCAGCAATCTGCCGACTGGAAGGGACTATGGCTACACCTTC. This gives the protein CASNLPTGRDYGYTF.

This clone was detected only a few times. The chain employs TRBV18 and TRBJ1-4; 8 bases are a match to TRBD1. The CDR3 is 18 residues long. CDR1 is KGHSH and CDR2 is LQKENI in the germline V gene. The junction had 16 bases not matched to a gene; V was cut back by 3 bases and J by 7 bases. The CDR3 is CASSPPTSSQGASEKLFF. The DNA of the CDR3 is TGTGCCAGCTCACCGCCGACTTCATCTCAGGGGGCAAGTGAAAAACTGTTTTTT.

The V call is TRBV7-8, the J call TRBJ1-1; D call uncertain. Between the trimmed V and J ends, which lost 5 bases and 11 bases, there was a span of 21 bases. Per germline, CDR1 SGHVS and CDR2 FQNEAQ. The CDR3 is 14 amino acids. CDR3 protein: CASSLSTVSVWAFF. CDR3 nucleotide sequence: TGTGCCAGCAGCCTTTCGACCGTGTCGGTCTGGGCTTTCTTT.

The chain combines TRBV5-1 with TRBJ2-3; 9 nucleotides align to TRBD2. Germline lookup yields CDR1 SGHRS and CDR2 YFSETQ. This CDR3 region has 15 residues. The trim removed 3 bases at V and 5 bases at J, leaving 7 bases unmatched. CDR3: CASSSASGVGDTQYF. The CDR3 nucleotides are TGCGCCAGCAGCTCCGCTAGCGGGGTAGGAGATACGCAGTATTTT.

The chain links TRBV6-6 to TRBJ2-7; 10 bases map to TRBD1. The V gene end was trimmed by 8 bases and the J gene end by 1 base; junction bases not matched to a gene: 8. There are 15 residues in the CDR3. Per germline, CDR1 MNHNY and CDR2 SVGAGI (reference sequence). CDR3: CASGTTGGTSYEQYF. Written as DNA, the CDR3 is TGTGCCAGCGGTACGACAGGGGGCACTTCCTACGAGCAGTACTTC.

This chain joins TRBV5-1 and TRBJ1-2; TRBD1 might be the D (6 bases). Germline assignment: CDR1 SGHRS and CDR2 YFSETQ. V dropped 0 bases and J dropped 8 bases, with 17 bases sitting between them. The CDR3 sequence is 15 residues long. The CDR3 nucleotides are TGCGCCAGCAGCTTGGTAGCCAGGGGCGCAGAGGGCTACACCTTC. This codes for CASSLVARGAEGYTF.

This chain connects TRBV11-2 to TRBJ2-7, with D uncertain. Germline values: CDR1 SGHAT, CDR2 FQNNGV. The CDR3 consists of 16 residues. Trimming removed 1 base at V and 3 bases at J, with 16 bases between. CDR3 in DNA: TGTGCCAGCAGCTTAGCGGCCCCAATCCCGCGCTACGAGCAGTACTTC. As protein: CASSLAAPIPRYEQYF.

CDR3 DNA: TGTGCCAGCAGTGAAAATTTGAGGGGCAATCAGCCCCAGCATTTT. It codes for CASSENLRGNQPQHF. The chain uses TRBV2 and TRBJ1-5; no definite D call. V lost 2 bases and J lost 2, with 10 bases in between. This CDR3 comprises 15 residues. Germline V gene data show CDR1 as SNHLY and CDR2 as FYNNEI.

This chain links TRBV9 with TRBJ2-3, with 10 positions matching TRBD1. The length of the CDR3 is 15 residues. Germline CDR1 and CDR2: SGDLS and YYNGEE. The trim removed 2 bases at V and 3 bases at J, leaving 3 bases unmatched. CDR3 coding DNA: TGTGCCAGCAGCGTCGGGACAGGGGTAACAGATACGCAGTATTTT. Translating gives CASSVGTGVTDTQYF.

The CDR3, as DNA: TGCGCCAGCAGCTTGGGGGCCACGATGAACACTGAAGCTTTCTTT. Protein sequence: CASSLGATMNTEAFF. The rearrangement links TRBV5-1 to TRBJ1-1, with D unresolved. Germline V CDR1 and CDR2: SGHRS, YFSETQ. The germline V and J ends were trimmed by 0 bases and 0 bases, with 9 bases remaining between them. CDR3 length equals 15 residues.

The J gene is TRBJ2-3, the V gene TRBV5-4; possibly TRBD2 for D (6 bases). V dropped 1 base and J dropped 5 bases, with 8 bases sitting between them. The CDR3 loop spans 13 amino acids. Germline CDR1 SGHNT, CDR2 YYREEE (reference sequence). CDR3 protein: CASSLYGGDTQYF. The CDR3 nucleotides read TGTGCCAGCAGCTTGTACGGGGGAGATACGCAGTATTTT.

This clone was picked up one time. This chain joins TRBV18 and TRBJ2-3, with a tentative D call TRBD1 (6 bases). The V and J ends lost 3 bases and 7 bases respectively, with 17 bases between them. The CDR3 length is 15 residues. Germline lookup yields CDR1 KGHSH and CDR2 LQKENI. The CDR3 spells CASSPTGLGTNTQYF. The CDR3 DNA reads TGTGCCAGCTCACCGACAGGTTTGGGCACTAATACGCAGTATTTT.

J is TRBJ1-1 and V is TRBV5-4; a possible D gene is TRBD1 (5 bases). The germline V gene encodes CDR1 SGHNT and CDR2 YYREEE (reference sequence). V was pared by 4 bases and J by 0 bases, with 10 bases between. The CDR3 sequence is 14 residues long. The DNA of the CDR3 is TGTGCCAGCAGCCCCGGGGGAATGAACACTGAAGCTTTCTTT. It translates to CASSPGGMNTEAFF.

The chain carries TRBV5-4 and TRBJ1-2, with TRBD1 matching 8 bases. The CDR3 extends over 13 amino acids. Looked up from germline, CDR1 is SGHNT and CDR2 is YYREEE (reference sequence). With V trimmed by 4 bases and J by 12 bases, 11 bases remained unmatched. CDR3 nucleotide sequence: TGTGCCAGCAGCCGGGACAGGCAAAACCGGCACACCTTC. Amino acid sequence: CASSRDRQNRHTF.

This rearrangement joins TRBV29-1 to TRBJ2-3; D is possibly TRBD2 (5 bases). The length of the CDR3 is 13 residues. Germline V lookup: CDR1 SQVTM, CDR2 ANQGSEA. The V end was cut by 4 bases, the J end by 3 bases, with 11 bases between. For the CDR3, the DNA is TGCAGCGTTGCCGGGGATGGGACAGATACGCAGTATTTT. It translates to CSVAGDGTDTQYF.

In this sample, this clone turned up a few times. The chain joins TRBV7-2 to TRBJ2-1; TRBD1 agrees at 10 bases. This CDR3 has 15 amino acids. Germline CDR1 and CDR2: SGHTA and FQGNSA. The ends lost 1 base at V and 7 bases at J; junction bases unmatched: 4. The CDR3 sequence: CASSLGDRGENEQFF. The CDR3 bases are TGTGCCAGCAGCTTAGGGGACAGGGGAGAAAATGAGCAGTTCTTC.

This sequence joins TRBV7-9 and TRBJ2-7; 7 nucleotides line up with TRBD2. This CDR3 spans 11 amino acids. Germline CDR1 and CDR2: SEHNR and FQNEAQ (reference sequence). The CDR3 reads CAAGTSEEQYF. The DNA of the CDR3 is TGTGCAGCGGGGACTTCCGAAGAGCAGTACTTC. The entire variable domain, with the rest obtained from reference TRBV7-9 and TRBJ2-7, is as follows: DTGVSQNPRHKITKRGQNVTFRCDPISEHNRLYWYRQTLGQGPEFLTYFQNEAQLEKSRLLSDRFSAERPKGSFSTLEIQRTEQGDSAMYLCAAGTSEEQYFGPGTRLTVT.

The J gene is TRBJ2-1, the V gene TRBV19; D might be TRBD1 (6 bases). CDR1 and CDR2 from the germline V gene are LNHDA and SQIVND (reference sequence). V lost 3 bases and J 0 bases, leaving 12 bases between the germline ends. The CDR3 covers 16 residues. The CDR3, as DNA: TGTGCCAGTAGTATTGACAGGTCGGGCTCCTACAATGAGCAGTTCTTC. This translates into CASSIDRSGSYNEQFF.

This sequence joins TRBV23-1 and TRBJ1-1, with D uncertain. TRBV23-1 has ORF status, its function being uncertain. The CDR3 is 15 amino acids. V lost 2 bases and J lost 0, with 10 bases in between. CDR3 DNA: TGCGCCAGCAGTCAACTGACATGTGTGAACACTGAAGCTTTCTTT. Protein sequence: CASSQLTCVNTEAFF.

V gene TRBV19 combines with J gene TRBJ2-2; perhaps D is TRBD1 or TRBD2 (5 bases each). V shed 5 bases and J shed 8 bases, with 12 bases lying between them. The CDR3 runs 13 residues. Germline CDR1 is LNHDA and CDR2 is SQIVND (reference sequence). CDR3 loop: CASSDQGEGELFF. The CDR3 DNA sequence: TGTGCCAGTAGTGACCAAGGGGAGGGGGAGCTGTTTTTT.

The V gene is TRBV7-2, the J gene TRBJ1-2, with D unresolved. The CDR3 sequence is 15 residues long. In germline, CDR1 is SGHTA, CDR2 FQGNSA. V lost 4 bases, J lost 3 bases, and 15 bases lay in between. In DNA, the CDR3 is TGTGCCAGCAGCTATCAACATGACGGATACTATGGCTACACCTTC. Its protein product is CASSYQHDGYYGYTF. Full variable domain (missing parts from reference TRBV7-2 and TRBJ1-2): GAGVSQSPSNKVTEKGKDVELRCDPISGHTALYWYRQSLGQGLEFLIYFQGNSAPDKSGLPSDRFSAERTGGSVSTLTIQRTQQEDSAVYLCASSYQHDGYYGYTFGSGTRLTVV.

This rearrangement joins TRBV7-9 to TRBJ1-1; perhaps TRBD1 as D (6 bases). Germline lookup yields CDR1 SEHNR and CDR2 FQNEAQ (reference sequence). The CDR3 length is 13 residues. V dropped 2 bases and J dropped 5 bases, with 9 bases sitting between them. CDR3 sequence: CASSLRGGTEAFF. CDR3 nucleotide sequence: TGTGCCAGCAGCTTAAGAGGGGGTACTGAAGCTTTCTTT. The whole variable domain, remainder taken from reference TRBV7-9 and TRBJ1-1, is DTGVSQNPRHKITKRGQNVTFRCDPISEHNRLYWYRQTLGQGPEFLTYFQNEAQLEKSRLLSDRFSAERPKGSFSTLEIQRTEQGDSAMYLCASSLRGGTEAFFGQGTRLTVV.

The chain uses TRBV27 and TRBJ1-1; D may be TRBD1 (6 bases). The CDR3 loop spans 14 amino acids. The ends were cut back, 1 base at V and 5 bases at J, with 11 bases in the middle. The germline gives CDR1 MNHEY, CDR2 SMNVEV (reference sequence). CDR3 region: CASSLYRDRTEAFF. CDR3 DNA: TGTGCCAGCAGTTTATACAGGGATCGGACTGAAGCTTTCTTT.

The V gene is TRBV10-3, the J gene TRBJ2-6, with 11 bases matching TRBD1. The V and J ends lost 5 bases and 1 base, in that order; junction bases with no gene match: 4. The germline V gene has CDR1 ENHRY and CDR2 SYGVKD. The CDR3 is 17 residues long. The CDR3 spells CAISTGTGGSGANVLTF. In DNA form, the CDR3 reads TGTGCCATCAGTACCGGGACAGGGGGATCTGGGGCCAACGTCCTGACTTTC.

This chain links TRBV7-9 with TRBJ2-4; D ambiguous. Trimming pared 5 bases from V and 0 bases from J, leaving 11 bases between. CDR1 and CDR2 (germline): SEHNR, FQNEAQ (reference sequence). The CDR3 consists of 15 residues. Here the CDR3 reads CASSPRFSAKNIQYF. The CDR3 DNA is TGTGCCAGCAGCCCGAGATTTTCAGCCAAAAACATTCAGTACTTC. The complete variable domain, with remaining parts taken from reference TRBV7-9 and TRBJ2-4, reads DTGVSQNPRHKITKRGQNVTFRCDPISEHNRLYWYRQTLGQGPEFLTYFQNEAQLEKSRLLSDRFSAERPKGSFSTLEIQRTEQGDSAMYLCASSPRFSAKNIQYFGAGTRLSVL.